What follows are 11 T cell receptor beta chains derived from one specimen sequenced in a study of cytomegalovirus exposure and HLA in healthy donors. The PCR was carried out with 60 Vbeta primers and 13 Jbeta primers. Libraries were prepared by immunoSEQ multiplex PCR; TCRdb keeps only in-frame clonotypes and omits some of them. In the table there are over 70,000 clones, nearly 80% of which are singletons. Specimen: PBMCs. The receptors were gathered from a woman aged 45-60 years in good health and CMV-seropositive.

About this clone itself: One end of the junction is discordant with germline, which a read error may explain. Other DNA sequences from this sample encode an identical CDR3 as well. The J gene is TRBJ1-1, the V gene TRBV9; possible D gene TRBD1, 6 bases. The CDR3 contains 13 residues. The germline V gene encodes CDR1 SGDLS and CDR2 YYNGEE. CDR3: CASSVGGDTEAFF. CDR3 sequence (DNA): TGTGCCAGCAGCGTAGGAGGGGACACTGAGGCTTTCTTT.

The gene calls are TRBV5-1 and TRBJ2-4; a possible D gene is TRBD2 (6 bases). CDR1 and CDR2 from the germline V gene are SGHRS and YFSETQ. The CDR3 consists of 18 residues. V shed 2 bases and J shed 0 bases, with 18 bases lying between them. The CDR3 DNA sequence: TGCGCCAGCAGCTTAGAGGGAGGTGGGATACAAGCCAAAAACATTCAGTACTTC. Protein: CASSLEGGGIQAKNIQYF.

The chain carries TRBV7-9 and TRBJ1-1, with D unclear. The CDR3 is 15 residues long. The germline CDR1 and CDR2 sequences are SEHNR and FQNEAQ (reference sequence). V lost 1 base and J lost 0, with 9 bases in between. The CDR3 region is CASSLGQIMNTEAFF. The CDR3 DNA sequence: TGTGCCAGCAGCTTAGGGCAGATCATGAACACTGAAGCTTTCTTT.

The V call is TRBV6-6, the J call TRBJ2-2; possibly TRBD2 for D (5 bases). Germline lookup yields CDR1 MNHNY and CDR2 SVGAGI (reference sequence). Trimming stripped 2 bases from V and 7 bases from J, with 11 bases between. The CDR3 contains 14 residues. DNA for the CDR3: TGTGCCAGCAGTTACCCGGAGAGGGACGGGGAGCTGTTTTTT. Translated: CASSYPERDGELFF.

The gene calls are TRBV29-1 and TRBJ2-5, with D maybe TRBD2 (7 bases). Deletions cut 6 bases from V and 5 bases from J, with 22 bases between. Germline CDR1 is SQVTM and CDR2 is ANQGSEA. This CDR3 is 15 amino acids long. CDR3 DNA sequence: TGCAGCGTACTTCCCTCCTTCGCGGGGGCGGAGACCCAGTACTTC. This sequence encodes CSVLPSFAGAETQYF.

The chain recombines TRBV6-5 with TRBJ1-1; D may be TRBD1 (6 bases). Between the trimmed V and J ends, which lost 8 bases and 0 bases, there was a span of 13 bases. Germline values: CDR1 MNHEY, CDR2 SVGAGI. CDR3 size: 14 residues. CDR3 nucleotides: TGTGCCAGCTGTGGAGCAGGGGTGAACACTGAAGCTTTCTTT. Translated, it gives CASCGAGVNTEAFF.

The chain couples TRBV27 to TRBJ2-1; D is perhaps TRBD2 (7 bases). CDR1 is MNHEY, CDR2 SMNVEV, per germline (reference sequence). The CDR3 consists of 15 residues. Trimming took 5 bases from V and 2 from J, leaving 13 bases between them. The CDR3 DNA reads TGTGCCAGCAGTCCCCGCGGGGGCCCCTACAATGAGCAGTTCTTC. Its protein product is CASSPRGGPYNEQFF.

The chain has TRBV4-1 and TRBJ1-2; D possibly corresponds to TRBD1 (5 bases). The CDR3 covers 14 residues. CDR1 is MGHRA, CDR2 YSYEKL, per germline. Trimming took off 1 base at V and 5 bases at J, with 11 bases between the two ends. CDR3 residues: CASSQGDGGYGYTF. The DNA of the CDR3 is TGCGCCAGCAGCCAAGGAGACGGGGGGTATGGCTACACCTTC.

This clone was recorded only once. Mismatch with germline at one junction end may stem from a read error. V usage is TRBV7-9 and J usage is TRBJ2-1; D remains ambiguous. CDR3 length equals 16 residues. Germline loops: CDR1 SEHNR, CDR2 FQNEAQ (reference sequence). Here the CDR3 reads CSSSFHSLSSYNEQFF. CDR3 nucleotide sequence: TGTTCCAGCAGCTTCCACTCGCTAAGCTCCTACAATGAGCAGTTCTTC. The variable domain in full, with the rest retrieved from reference TRBV7-9 and TRBJ2-1, is DTGVSQNPRHKITKRGQNVTFRCDPISEHNRLYWYRQTLGQGPEFLTYFQNEAQLEKSRLLSDRFSAERPKGSFSTLEIQRTEQGDSAMYLCSSSFHSLSSYNEQFFGPGTRLTVL.

The V call is TRBV30, the J call TRBJ2-1; TRBD1 agrees at 10 bases. CDR1 GTSNPN and CDR2 SVGIG come from the germline V gene (reference sequence). This CDR3 has 13 residues. Trimming took 4 bases from V and 6 from J; bases not matched to a gene: 3. CDR3 sequence reads: CAWMGQGINEQFF. For the CDR3, the DNA is TGTGCCTGGATGGGACAGGGGATCAATGAGCAGTTCTTC. The full variable domain, with the rest looked up from reference TRBV30 and TRBJ2-1, is SQTIHQWPATLVQPVGSPLSLECTVEGTSNPNLYWYRQAAGRGLQLLFYSVGIGQISSEVPQNLSASRPQDRQFILSSKKLLLSDSGFYLCAWMGQGINEQFFGPGTRLTVL.

This clone was seen only once. The DNA for the CDR3 is TGTGCCAGCAGTTCAACAGGGGACTCCTATAATTCACCCCTCCACTTT. Protein: CASSSTGDSYNSPLHF. This chain links TRBV27 with TRBJ1-6; 7 bases align to TRBD1. This CDR3 is 16 amino acids long. The germline CDR1 and CDR2 sequences are MNHEY and SMNVEV (reference sequence). With 4 bases clipped from V and 0 bases from J, the junction kept 3 bases outside the gene matches.